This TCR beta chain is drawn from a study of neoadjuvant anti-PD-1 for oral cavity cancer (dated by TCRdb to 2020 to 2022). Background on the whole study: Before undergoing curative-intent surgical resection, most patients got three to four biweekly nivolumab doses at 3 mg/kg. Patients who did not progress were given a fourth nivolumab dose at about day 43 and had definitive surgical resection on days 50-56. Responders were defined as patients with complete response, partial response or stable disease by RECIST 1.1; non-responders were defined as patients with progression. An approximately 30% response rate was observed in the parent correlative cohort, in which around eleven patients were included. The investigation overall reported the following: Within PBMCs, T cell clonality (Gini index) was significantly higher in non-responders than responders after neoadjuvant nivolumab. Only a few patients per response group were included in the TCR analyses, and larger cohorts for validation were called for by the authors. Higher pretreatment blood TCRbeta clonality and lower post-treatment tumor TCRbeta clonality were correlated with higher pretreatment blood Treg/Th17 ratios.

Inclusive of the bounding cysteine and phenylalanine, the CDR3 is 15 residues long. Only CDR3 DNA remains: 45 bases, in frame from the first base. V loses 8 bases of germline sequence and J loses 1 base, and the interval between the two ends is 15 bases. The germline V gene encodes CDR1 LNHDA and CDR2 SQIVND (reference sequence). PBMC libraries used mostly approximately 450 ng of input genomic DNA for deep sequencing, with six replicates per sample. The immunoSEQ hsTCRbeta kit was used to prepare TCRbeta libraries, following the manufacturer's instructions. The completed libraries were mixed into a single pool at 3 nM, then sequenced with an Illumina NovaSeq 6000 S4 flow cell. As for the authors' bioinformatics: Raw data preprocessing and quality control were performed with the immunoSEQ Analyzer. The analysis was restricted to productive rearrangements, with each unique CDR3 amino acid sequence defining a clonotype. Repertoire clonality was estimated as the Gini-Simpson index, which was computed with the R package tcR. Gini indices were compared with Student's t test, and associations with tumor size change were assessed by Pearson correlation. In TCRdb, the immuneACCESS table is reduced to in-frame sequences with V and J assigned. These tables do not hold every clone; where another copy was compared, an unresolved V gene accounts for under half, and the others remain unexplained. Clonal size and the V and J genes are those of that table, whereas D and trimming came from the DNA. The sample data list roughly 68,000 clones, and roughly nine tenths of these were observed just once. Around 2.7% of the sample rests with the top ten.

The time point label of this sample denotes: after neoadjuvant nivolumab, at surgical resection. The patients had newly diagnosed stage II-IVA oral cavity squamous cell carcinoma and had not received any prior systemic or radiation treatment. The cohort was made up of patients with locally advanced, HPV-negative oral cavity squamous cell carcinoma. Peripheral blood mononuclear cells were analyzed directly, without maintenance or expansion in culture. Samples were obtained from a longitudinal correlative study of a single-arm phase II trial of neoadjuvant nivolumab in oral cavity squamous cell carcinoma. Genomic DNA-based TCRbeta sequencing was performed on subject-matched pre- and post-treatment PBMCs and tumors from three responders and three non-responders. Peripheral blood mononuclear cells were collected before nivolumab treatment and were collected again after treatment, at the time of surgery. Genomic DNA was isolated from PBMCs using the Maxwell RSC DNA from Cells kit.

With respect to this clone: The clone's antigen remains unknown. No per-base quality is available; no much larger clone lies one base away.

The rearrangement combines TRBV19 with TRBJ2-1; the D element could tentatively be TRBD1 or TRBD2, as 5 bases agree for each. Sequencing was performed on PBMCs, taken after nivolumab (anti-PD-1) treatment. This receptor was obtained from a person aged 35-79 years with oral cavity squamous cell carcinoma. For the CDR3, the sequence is CASRSLGVSYNEQFF. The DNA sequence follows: TGTGCCAGTCGTAGTTTGGGGGTTTCCTACAATGAGCAGTTCTTC. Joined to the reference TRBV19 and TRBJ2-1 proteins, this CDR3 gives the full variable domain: DGGITQSPKYLFRKEGQNVTLSCEQNLNHDAMYWYRQDPGQGLRLIYYSQIVNDFQKGDIAEGYSVSREKKESFPLTVTSAQKNPTAFYLCASRSLGVSYNEQFFGPGTRLTVL.